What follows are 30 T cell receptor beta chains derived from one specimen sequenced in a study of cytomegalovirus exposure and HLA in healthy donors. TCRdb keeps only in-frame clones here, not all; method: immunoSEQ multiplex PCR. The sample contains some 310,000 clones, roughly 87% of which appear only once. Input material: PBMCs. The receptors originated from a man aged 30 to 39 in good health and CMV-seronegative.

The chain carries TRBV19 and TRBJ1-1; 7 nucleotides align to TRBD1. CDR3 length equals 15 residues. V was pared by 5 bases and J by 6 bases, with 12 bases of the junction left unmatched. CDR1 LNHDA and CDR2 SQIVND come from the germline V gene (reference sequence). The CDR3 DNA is TGTGCCAGTAGTTCCACACAGGGGTTGGTGGCTGAAGCTTTCTTT. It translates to CASSSTQGLVAEAFF.

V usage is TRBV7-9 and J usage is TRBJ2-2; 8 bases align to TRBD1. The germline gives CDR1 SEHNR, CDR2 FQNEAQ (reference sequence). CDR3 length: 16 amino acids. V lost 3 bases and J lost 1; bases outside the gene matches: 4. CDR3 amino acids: CASSFPTGVNTGELFF. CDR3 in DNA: TGTGCCAGCAGCTTTCCGACAGGGGTGAACACCGGGGAGCTGTTTTTT.

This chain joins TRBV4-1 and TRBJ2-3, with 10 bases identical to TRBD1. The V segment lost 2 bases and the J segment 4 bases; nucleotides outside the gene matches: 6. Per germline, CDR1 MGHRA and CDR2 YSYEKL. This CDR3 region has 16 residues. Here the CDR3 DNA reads TGCGCCAGCAGCCAAAAACTAGACAGGGGGCCAGATACGCAGTATTTT. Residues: CASSQKLDRGPDTQYF.

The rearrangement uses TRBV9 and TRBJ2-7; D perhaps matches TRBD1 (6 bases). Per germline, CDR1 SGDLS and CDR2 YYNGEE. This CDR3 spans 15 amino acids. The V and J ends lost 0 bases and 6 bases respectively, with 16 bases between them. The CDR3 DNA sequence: TGTGCCAGCAGCGTAGCGTTTGATGGGGGCCGCGAGCAGTACTTC. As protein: CASSVAFDGGREQYF.

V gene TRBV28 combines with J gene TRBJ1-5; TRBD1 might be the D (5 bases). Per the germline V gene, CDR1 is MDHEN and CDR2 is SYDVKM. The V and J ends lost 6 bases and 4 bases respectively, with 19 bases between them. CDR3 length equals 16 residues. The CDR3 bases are TGTGCCAGCAGGCTACCCACGGGGGTAGGGAATCAGCCCCAGCATTTT. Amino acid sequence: CASRLPTGVGNQPQHF.

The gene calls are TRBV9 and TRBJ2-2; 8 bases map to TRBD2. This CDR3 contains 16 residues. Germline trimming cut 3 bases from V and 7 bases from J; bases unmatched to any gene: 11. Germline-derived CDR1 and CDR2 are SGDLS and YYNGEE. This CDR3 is CASSGELGGAIGELFF. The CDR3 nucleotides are TGTGCCAGCAGCGGTGAACTCGGGGGGGCCATCGGGGAGCTGTTTTTT.

CDR3 protein: CASSQDLARGAISGANVLTF. The CDR3 DNA sequence: TGCGCCAGCAGCCAAGATTTGGCCAGGGGCGCTATCTCTGGGGCCAACGTCCTGACTTTC. The chain uses TRBV4-1 and TRBJ2-6, with D maybe TRBD1 (6 bases). Trimming stripped 0 bases from V and 0 bases from J, with 18 bases between. Germline V gene sequence: CDR1 MGHRA, CDR2 YSYEKL. The CDR3 length is 20 residues.

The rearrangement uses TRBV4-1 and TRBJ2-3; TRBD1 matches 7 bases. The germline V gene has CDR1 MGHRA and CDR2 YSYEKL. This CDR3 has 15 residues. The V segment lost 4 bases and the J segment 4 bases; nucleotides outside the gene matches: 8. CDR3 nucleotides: TGCGCCAGCAGCCTGCAGGGGGTAACTTCAGATACGCAGTATTTT. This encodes CASSLQGVTSDTQYF.

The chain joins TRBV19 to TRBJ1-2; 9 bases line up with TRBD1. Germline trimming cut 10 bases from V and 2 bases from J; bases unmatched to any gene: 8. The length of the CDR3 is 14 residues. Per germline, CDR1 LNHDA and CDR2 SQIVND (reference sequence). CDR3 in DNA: TGTGCCACCGGCCCTGGACAGGGGAACTATGGCTACACCTTC. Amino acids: CATGPGQGNYGYTF.

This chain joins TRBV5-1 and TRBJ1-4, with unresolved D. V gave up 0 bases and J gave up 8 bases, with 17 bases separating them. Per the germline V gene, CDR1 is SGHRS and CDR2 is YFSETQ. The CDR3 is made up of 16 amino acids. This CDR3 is CASSLDSSEGKEKLFF. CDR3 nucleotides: TGCGCCAGCAGCTTGGATTCCTCGGAGGGAAAGGAAAAACTGTTTTTT.

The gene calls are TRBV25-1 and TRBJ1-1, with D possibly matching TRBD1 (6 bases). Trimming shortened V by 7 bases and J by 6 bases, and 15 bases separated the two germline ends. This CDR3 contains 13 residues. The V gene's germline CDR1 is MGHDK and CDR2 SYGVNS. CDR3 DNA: TGTGCCAGCACTTACACAGGGTGGGCTGAAGCTTTCTTT. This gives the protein CASTYTGWAEAFF. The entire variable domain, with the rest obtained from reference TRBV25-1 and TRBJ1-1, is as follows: EADIYQTPRYLVIGTGKKITLECSQTMGHDKMYWYQQDPGMELHLIHYSYGVNSTEKGDLSSESTVSRIRTEHFPLTLESARPSHTSQYLCASTYTGWAEAFFGQGTRLTVV.

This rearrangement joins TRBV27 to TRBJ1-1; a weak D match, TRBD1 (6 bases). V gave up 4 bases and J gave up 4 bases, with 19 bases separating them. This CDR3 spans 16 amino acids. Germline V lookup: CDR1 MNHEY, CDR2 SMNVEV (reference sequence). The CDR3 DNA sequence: TGTGCCAGCAGTTGGGGATTGCGGGGGGCGGCCACTGAAGCTTTCTTT. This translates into CASSWGLRGAATEAFF.

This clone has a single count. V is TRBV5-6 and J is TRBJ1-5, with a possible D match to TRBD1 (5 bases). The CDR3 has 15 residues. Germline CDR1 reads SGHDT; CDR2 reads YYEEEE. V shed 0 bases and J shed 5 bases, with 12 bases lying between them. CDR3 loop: CASSLAPGMDQPQHF. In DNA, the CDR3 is TGTGCCAGCAGCTTGGCTCCAGGGATGGATCAGCCCCAGCATTTT.

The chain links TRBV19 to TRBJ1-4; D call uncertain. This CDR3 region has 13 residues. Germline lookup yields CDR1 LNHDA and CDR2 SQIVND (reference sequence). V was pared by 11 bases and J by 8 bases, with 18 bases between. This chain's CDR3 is CAGSRSPGEKLFF. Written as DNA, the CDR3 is TGTGCCGGGTCTCGGAGCCCGGGGGAAAAACTGTTTTTT.

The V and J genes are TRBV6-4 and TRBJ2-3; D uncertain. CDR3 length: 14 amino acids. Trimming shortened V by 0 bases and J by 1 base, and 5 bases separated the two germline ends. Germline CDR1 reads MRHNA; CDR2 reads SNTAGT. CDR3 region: CASSDSSRTDTQYF. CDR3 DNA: TGTGCCAGCAGTGACTCGTCTCGCACAGATACGCAGTATTTT.

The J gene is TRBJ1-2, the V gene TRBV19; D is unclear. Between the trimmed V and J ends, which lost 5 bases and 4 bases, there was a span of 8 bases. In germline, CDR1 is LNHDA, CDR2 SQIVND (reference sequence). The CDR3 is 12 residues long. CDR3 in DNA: TGTGCCAGTAGTTTGCTCGGCTATGGCTACACCTTC. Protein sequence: CASSLLGYGYTF.

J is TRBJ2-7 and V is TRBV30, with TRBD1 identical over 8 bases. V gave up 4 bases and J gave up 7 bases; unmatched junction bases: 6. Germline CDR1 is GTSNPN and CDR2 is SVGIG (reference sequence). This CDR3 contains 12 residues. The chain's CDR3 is CAWTRQGFEQYF. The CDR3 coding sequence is TGTGCCTGGACCCGACAGGGGTTTGAGCAGTACTTC. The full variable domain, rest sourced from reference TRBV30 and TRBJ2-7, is SQTIHQWPATLVQPVGSPLSLECTVEGTSNPNLYWYRQAAGRGLQLLFYSVGIGQISSEVPQNLSASRPQDRQFILSSKKLLLSDSGFYLCAWTRQGFEQYFGPGTRLTVT.

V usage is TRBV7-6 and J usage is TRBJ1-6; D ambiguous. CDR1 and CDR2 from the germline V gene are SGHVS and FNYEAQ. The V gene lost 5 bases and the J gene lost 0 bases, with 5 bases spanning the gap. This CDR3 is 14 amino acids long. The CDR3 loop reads CASSRDSYNSPLHF. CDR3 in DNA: TGTGCCAGCAGCCGGGACTCCTATAATTCACCCCTCCACTTT.

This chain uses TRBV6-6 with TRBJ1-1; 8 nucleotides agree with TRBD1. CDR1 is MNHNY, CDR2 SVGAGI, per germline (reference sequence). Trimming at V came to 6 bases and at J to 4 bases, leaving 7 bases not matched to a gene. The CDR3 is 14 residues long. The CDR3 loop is CASRIQGGGTEAFF. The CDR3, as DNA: TGTGCCAGCAGAATACAGGGGGGTGGCACTGAAGCTTTCTTT.

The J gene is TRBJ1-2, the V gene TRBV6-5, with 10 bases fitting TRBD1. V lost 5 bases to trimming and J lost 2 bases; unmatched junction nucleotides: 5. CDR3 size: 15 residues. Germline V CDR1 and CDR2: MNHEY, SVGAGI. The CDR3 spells CASSTPGQGNYGYTF. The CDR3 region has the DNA TGTGCCAGCAGTACGCCGGGACAGGGGAACTATGGCTACACCTTC.

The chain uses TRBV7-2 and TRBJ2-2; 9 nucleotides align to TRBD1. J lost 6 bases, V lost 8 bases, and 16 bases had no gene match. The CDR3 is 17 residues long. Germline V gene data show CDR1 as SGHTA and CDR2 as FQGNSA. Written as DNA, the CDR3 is TGTGCCAGCCAAAAAGCCGGGACAGGGATTGGGCCCGGGGAGCTGTTTTTT. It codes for CASQKAGTGIGPGELFF.

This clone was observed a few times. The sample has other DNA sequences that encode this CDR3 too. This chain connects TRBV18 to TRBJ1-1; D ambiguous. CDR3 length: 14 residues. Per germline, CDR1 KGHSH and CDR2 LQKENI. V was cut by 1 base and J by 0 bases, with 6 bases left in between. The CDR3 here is CASSPQYMNTEAFF. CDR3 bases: TGTGCCAGCTCACCACAGTACATGAACACTGAAGCTTTCTTT.

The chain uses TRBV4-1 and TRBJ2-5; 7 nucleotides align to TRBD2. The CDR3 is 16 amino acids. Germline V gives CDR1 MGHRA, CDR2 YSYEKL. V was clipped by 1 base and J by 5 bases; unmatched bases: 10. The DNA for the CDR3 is TGCGCCAGCAGCCAAGTGGGAGGGACCCCTATGGAGACCCAGTACTTC. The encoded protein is CASSQVGGTPMETQYF.

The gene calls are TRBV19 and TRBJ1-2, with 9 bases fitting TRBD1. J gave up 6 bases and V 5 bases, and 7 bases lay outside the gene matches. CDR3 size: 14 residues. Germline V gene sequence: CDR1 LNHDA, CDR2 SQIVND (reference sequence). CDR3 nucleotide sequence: TGTGCCAGTAGTTTAACAGGGGGCAGAAATGGCTACACCTTC. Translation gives CASSLTGGRNGYTF.

The CDR3 bases are TGTGCCAGCAGCTTTCGAGCGGGGGTACGCTACGAGCAGTACTTC. Translating it yields CASSFRAGVRYEQYF. The chain recombines TRBV5-4 with TRBJ2-7; TRBD2 agrees at 8 bases. V shed 2 bases and J 3 bases; nucleotides not matched to a gene: 7. Germline V gene lookup returns CDR1 SGHNT and CDR2 YYREEE (reference sequence). The CDR3 has 15 amino acids.

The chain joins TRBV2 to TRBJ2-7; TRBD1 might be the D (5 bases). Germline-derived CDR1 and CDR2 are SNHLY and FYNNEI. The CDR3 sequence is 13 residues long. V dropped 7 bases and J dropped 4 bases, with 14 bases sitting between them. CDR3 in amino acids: CASKETATYEQYF. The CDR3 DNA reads TGTGCCAGCAAGGAGACAGCAACTTACGAGCAGTACTTC.

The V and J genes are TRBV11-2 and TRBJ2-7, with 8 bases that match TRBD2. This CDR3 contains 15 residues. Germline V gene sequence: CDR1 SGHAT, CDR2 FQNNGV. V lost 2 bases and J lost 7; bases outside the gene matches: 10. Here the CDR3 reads CASSLNSGEVAEQYF. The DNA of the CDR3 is TGTGCCAGCAGCTTAAATAGCGGGGAGGTTGCGGAGCAGTACTTC.

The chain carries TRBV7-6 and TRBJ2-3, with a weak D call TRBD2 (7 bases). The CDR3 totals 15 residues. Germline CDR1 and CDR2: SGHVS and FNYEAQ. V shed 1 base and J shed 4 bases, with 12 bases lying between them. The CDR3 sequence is CASSLGGGPPDTQYF. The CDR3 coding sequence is TGTGCCAGCAGCTTAGGGGGGGGCCCTCCAGATACGCAGTATTTT.

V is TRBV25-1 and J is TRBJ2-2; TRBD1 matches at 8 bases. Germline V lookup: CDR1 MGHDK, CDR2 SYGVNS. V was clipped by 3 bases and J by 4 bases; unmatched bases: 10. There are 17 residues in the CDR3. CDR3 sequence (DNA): TGTGCCAGCAGTGATCCTTTCGGACAGGGTACCACCGGGGAGCTGTTTTTT. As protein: CASSDPFGQGTTGELFF.

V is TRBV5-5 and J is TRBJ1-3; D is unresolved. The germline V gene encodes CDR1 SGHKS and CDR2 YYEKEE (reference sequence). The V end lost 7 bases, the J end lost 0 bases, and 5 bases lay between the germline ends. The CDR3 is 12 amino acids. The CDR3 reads CASQDSGNTIYF. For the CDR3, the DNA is TGTGCCAGCCAGGACTCTGGAAACACCATATATTTT.